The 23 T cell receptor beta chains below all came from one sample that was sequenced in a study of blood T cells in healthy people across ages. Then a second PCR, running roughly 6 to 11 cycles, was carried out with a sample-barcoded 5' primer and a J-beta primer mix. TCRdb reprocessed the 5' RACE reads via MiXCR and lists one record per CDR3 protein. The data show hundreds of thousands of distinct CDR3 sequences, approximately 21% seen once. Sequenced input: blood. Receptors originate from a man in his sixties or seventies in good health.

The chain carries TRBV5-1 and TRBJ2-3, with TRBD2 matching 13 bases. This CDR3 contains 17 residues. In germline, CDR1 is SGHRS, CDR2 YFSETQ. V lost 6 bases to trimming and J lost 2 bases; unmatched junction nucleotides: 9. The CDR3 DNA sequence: TGCGCCAGCACGCCGTTACTAGCGGGGGGGTCCACAGATACGCAGTATTTT. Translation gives CASTPLLAGGSTDTQYF.

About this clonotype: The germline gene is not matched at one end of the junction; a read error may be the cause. Written as DNA, the CDR3 is TGTGGCAGCAGCACGGGCTTCCTAACCGTCTTC. Residues: CGSSTGFLTVF. The chain couples TRBV6-2 or TRBV6-3 to TRBJ2-5; unclear D gene. The CDR3 loop spans 11 amino acids. Germline V gene data show CDR1 as MNHEY and CDR2 as SVGEGT.

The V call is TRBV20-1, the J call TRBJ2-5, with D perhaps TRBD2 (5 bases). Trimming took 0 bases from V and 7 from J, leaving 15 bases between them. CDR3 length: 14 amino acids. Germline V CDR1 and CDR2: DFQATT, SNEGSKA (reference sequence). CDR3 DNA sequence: TGCAGTGCTAGAGAGGCCGGAGGAAGTGGGACCCAGTACTTC. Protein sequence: CSAREAGGSGTQYF.

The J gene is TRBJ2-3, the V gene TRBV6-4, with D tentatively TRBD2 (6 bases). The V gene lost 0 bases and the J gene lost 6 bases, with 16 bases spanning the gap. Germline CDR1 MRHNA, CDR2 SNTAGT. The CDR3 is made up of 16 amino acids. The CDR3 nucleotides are TGTGCCAGCAGTGACTCCAGGGTTGGCGGGATTGATACGCAGTATTTT. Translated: CASSDSRVGGIDTQYF.

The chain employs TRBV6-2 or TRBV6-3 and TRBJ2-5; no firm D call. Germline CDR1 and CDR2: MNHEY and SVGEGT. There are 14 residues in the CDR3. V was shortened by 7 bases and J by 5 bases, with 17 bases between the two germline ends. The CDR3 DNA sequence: TGTGCCAGCATTCGGTTCGCTTGGATGGAGACCCAGTACTTC. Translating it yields CASIRFAWMETQYF.

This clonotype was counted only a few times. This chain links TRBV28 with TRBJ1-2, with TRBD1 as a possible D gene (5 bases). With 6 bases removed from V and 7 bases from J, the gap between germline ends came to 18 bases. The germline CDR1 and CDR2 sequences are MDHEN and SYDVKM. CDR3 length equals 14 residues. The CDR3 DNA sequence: TGTGCCAGCAGGCAGGAGGCTGGGGGGATTGGCTACACCTTC. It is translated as CASRQEAGGIGYTF.

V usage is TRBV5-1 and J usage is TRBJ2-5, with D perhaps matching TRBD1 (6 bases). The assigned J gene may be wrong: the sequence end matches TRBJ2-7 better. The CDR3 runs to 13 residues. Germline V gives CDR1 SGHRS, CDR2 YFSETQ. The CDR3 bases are TGCGCCAGCAGTCCGGGACACCTCTACGAGCAGTACTTC. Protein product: CASSPGHLYEQYF.

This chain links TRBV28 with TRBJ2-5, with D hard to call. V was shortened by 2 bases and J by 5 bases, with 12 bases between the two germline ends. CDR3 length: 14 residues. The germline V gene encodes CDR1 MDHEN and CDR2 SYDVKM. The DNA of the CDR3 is TGTGCCAGCAGTTTAAGGGCTAGTTGGGAGACCCAGTACTTC. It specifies CASSLRASWETQYF.

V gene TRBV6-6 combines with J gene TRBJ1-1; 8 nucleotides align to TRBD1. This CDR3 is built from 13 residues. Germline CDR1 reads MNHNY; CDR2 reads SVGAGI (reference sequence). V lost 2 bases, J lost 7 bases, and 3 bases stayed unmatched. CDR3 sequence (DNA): TGTGCCAGCAGTTACCCCGGGACAGGTGAAGCTTTCTTT. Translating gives CASSYPGTGEAFF.

The CDR3 protein is CASSLSATNHEQYF. As DNA, the CDR3 is TGTGCCAGCAGCCTATCAGCAACGAACCACGAGCAGTACTTC. V and J are TRBV3-1 and TRBJ2-7; no clear D gene. The CDR3 has 14 residues. Germline lookup yields CDR1 LGHDT and CDR2 YNNKEL (reference sequence). Trimming removed 4 bases from V and 5 bases from J, with 15 bases in between.

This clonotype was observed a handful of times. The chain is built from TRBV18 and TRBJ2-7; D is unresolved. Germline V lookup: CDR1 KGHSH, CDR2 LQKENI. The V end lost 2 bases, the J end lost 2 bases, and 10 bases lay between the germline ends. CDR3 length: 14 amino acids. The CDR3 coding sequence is TGTGCCAGCTCACCAAGCACCAGACCCTACGAGCAGTACTTC. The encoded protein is CASSPSTRPYEQYF.

The CDR3 DNA reads as TGTGCCAGCAGTCTAGTTACTAGCGGGAGGTACAATGAGCAGTTCTTC. Translated, it gives CASSLVTSGRYNEQFF. The V and J genes are TRBV12-3 or TRBV12-4 and TRBJ2-1; 12 nucleotides match TRBD2. Unmatched junction bases numbered 6, after V lost 5 bases and J lost 4 bases. CDR3 length: 16 amino acids.

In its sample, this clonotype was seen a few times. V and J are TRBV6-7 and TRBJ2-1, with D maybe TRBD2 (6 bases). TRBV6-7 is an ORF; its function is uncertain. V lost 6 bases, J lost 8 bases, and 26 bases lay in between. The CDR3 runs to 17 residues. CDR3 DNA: TGTGCCAGCAGCTCTGTGGGGGTTCAGAGTGAGCGGGATGAGCAGTTCTTC. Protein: CASSSVGVQSERDEQFF.

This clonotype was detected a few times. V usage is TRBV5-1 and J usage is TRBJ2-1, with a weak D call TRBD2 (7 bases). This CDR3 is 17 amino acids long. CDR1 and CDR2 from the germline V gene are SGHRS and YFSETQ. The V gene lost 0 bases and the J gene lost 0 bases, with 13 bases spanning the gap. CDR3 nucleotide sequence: TGCGCCAGCAGCTTGGGAGGGGGGGGAAGCTCCTACAATGAGCAGTTCTTC. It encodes CASSLGGGGSSYNEQFF.

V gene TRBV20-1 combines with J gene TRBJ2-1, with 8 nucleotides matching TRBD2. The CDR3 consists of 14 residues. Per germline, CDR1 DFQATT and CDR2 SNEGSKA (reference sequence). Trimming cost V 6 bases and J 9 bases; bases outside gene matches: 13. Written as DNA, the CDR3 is TGCAGTGCCCAAATAGCTAGCGGGCTGGGTGAGCAGTTCTTC. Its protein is CSAQIASGLGEQFF.

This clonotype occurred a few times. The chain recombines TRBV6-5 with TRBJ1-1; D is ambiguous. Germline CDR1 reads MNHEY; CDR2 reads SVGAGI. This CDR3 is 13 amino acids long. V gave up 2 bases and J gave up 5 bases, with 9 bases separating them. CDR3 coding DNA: TGTGCCAGCAGTTACGCCGCAGGAACTGAAGCTTTCTTT. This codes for CASSYAAGTEAFF.

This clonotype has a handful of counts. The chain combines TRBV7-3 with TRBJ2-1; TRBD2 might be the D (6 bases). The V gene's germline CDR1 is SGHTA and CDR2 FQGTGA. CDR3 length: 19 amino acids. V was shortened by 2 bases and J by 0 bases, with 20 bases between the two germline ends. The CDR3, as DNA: TGTGCCAGCAGCTTACGGCCCTCTTTAGCGGTGAGCTCCTACAATGAGCAGTTCTTC. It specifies CASSLRPSLAVSSYNEQFF.

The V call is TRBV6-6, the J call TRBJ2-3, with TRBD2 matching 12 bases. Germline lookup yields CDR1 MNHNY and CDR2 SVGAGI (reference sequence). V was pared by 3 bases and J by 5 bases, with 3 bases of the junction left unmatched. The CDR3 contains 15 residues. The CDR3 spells CASSYGLAGIDTQYF. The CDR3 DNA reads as TGTGCCAGCAGTTATGGACTAGCGGGGATAGATACGCAGTATTTT.

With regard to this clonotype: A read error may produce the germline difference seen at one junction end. In nucleotides, the CDR3 is TGTGTCAGCAGCTTTTTCCTCCTAAACACTGAAGCTTTCTTT. It codes for CVSSFFLLNTEAFF. V and J are TRBV7-2 and TRBJ1-1; no firm D call. The CDR3 is 14 amino acids. Germline V gives CDR1 SGHTA, CDR2 FQGNSA.

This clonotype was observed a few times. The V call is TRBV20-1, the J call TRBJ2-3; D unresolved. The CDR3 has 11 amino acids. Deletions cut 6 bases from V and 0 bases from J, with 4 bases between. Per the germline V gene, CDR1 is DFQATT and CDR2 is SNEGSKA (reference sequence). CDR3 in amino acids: CSAFSTDTQYF. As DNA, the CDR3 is TGCAGTGCCTTTAGCACAGATACGCAGTATTTT.

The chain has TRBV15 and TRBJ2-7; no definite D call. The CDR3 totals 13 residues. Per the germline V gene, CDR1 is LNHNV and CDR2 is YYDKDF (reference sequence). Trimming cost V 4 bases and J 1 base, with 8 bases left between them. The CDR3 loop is CATSNGMSYEQYV. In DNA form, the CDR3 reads TGTGCCACCAGCAATGGGATGTCCTACGAGCAGTACGTC.

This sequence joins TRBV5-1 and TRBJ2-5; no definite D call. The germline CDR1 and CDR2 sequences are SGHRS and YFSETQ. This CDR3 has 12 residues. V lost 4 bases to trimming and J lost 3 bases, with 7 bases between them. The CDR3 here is CASSVNKETQYF. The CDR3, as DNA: TGCGCCAGCAGCGTGAACAAAGAGACCCAGTACTTC.

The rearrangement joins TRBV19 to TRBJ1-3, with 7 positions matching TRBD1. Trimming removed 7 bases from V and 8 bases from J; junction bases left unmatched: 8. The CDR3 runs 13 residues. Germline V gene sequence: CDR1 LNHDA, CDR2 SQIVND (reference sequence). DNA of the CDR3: TGTGCCAGTACCGCGGACAGGCTGTACACCATATATTTT. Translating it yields CASTADRLYTIYF.